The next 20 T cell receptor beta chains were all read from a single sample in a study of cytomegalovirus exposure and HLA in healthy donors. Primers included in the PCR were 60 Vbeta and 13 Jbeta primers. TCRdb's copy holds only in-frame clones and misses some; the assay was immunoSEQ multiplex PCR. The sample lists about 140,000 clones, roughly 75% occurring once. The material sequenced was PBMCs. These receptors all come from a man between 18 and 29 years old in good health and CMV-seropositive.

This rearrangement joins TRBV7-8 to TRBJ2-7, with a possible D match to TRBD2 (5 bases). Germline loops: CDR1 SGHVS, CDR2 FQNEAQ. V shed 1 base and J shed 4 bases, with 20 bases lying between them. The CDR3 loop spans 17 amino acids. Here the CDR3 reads CASSLGDRRLPNYEQYF. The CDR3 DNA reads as TGTGCCAGCAGCTTAGGGGATCGGAGACTACCAAATTACGAGCAGTACTTC.

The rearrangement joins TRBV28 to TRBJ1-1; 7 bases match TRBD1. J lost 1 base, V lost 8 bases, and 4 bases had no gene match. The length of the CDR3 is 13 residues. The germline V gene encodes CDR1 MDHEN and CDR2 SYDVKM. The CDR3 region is CASLGQANTEAFF. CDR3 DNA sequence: TGTGCCAGCCTTGGACAGGCGAACACTGAAGCTTTCTTT.

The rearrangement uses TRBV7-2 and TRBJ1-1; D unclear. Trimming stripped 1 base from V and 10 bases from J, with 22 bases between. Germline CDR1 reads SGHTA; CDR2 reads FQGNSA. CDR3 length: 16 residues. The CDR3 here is CASSLGGRQSGSRAFF. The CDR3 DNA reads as TGTGCCAGCAGCTTAGGTGGCCGGCAGTCGGGAAGTCGAGCTTTCTTT.

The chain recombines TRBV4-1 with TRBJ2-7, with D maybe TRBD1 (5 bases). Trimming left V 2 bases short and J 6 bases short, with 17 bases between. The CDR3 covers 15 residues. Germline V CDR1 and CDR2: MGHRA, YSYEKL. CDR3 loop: CASSQHGQDSCEQYF. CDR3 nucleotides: TGCGCCAGCAGCCAACACGGCCAAGACAGTTGCGAGCAGTACTTC.

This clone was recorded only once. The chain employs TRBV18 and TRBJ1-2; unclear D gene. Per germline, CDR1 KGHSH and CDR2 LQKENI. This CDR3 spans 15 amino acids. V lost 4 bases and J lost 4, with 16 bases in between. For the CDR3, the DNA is TGTGCCAGCTCACTATACGTCCCGAGAGGCTATGGCTACACCTTC. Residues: CASSLYVPRGYGYTF.

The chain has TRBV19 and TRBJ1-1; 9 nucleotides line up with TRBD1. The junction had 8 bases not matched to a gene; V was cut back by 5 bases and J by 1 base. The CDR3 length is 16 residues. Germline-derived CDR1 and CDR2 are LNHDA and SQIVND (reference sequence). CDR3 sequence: CASSVPGTGPNTEAFF. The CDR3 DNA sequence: TGTGCCAGTAGTGTCCCCGGGACAGGGCCGAACACTGAAGCTTTCTTT.

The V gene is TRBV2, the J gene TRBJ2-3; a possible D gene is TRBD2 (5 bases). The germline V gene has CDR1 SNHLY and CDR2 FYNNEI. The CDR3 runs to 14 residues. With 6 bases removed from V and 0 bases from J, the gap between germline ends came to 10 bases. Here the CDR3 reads CASSLAASTDTQYF. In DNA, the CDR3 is TGTGCCAGCAGCCTAGCAGCTAGCACAGATACGCAGTATTTT.

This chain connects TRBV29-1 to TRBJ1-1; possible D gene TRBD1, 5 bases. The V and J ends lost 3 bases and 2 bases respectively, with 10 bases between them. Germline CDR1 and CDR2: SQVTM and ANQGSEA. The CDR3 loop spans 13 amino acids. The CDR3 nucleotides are TGCAGCGTTGATCTCGGGGGTAACACTGAAGCTTTCTTT. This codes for CSVDLGGNTEAFF.

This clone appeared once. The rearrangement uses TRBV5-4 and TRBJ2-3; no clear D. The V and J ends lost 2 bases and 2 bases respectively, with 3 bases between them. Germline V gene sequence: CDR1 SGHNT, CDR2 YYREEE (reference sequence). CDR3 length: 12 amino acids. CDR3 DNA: TGTGCCAGCAGCTTATACACAGATACGCAGTATTTT. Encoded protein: CASSLYTDTQYF.

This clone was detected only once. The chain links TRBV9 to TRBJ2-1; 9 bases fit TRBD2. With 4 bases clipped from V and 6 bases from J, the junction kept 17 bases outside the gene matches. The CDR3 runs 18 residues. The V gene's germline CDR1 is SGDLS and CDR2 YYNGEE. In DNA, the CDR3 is TGTGCCAGCAGCCGCCCCCTTACGACTAGCGGAGGAGTCAATGAGCAGTTCTTC. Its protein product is CASSRPLTTSGGVNEQFF.

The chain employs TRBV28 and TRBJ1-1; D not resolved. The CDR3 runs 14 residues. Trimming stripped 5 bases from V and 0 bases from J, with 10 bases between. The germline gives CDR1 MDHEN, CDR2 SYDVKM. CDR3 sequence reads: CASSRDTMNTEAFF. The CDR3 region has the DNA TGTGCCAGCAGTAGAGACACCATGAACACTGAAGCTTTCTTT.

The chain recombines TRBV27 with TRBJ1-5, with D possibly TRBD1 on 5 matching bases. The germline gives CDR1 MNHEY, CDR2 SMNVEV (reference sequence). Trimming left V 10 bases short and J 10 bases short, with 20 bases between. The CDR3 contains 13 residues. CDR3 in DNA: TGTGCCACCGGTGGGGCCAGGTCTTTACCCCAGCATTTT. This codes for CATGGARSLPQHF.

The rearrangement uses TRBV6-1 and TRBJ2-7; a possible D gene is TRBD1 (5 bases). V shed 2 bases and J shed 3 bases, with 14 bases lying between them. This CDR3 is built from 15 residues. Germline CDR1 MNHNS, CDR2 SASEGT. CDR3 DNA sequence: TGTGCCAGCAGTGAATCAGGGATGCTCCTCTACGAGCAGTACTTC. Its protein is CASSESGMLLYEQYF.

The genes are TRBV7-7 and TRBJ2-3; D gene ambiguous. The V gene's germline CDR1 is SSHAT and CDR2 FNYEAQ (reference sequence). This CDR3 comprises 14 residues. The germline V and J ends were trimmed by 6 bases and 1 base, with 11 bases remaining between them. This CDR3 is CASSSSVRTDTQYF. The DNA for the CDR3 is TGTGCCAGCAGTTCGAGTGTGCGCACAGATACGCAGTATTTT.

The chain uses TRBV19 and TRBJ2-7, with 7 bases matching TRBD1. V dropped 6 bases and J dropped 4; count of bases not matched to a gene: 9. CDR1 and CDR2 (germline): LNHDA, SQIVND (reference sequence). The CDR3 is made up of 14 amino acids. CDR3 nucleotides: TGTGCCAGTAGCACCGTTACAGGGGTGTACGAGCAGTACTTC. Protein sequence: CASSTVTGVYEQYF.

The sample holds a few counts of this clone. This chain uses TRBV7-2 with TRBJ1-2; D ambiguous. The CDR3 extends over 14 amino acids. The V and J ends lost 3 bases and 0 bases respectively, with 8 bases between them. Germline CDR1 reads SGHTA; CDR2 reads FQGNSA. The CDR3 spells CASSFGVSNYGYTF. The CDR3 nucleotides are TGTGCCAGCAGCTTCGGTGTCTCTAACTATGGCTACACCTTC. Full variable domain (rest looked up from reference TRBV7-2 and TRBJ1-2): GAGVSQSPSNKVTEKGKDVELRCDPISGHTALYWYRQSLGQGLEFLIYFQGNSAPDKSGLPSDRFSAERTGGSVSTLTIQRTQQEDSAVYLCASSFGVSNYGYTFGSGTRLTVV.

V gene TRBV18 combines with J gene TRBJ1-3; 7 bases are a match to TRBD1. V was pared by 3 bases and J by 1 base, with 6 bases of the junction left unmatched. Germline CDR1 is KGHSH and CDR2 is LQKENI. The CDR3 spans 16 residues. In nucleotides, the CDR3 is TGTGCCAGCTCACCTTTCTCGACAGGGTCTGGAAACACCATATATTTT. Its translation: CASSPFSTGSGNTIYF. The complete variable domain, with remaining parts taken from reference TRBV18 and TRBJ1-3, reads NAGVMQNPRHLVRRRGQEARLRCSPMKGHSHVYWYRQLPEEGLKFMVYLQKENIIDESGMPKERFSAEFPKEGPSILRIQQVVRGDSAAYFCASSPFSTGSGNTIYFGEGSWLTVV.

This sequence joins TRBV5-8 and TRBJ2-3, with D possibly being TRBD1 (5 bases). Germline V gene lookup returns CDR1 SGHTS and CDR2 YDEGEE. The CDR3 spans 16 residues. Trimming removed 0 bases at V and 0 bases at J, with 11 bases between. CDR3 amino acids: CASSLVQGRSTDTQYF. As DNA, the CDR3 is TGTGCCAGCAGCTTGGTTCAGGGCAGAAGCACAGATACGCAGTATTTT.

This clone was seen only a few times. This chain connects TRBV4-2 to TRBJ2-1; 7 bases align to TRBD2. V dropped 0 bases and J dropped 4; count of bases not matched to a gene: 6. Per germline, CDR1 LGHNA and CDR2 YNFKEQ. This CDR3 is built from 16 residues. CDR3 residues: CASSQETGTIYNEQFF. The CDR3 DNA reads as TGTGCCAGCAGCCAAGAAACCGGGACTATATACAATGAGCAGTTCTTC.

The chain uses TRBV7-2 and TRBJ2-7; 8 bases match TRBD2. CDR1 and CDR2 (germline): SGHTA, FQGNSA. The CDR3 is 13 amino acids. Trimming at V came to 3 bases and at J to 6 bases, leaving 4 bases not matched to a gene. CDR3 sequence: CASSFPAGGEQYF. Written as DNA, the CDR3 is TGTGCCAGCAGCTTTCCCGCGGGAGGCGAGCAGTACTTC.